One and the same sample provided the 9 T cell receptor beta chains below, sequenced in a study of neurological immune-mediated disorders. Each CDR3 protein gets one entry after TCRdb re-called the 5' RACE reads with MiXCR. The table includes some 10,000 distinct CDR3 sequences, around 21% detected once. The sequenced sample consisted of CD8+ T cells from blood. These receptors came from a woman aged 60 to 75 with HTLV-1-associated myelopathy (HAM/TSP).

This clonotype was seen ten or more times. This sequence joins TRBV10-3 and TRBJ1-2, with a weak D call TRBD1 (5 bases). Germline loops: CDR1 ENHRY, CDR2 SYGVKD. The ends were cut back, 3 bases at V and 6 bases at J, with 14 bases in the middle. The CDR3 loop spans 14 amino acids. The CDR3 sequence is CAISEEGARDGYTF. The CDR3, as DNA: TGTGCCATCAGTGAAGAAGGGGCTCGTGATGGCTACACCTTC.

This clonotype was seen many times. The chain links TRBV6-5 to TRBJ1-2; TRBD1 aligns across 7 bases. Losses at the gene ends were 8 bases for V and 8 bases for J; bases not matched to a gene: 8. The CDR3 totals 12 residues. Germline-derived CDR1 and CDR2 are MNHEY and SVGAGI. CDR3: CASGGGGWGYTF. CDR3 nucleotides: TGTGCCAGCGGAGGGGGCGGCTGGGGCTACACCTTC.

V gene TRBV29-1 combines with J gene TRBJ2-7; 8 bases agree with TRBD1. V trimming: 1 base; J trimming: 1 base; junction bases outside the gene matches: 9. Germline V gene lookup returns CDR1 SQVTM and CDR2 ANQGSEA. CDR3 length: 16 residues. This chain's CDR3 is CSVEALDRETSYEQYF. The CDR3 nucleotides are TGCAGCGTTGAAGCTCTGGACAGGGAGACTTCCTACGAGCAGTACTTC.

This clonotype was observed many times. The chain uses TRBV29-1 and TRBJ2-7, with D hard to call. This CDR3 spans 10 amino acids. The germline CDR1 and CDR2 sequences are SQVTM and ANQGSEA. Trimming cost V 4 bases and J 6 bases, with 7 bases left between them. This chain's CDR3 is CSVGAREQYF. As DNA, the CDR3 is TGCAGCGTTGGGGCGCGCGAGCAGTACTTC.

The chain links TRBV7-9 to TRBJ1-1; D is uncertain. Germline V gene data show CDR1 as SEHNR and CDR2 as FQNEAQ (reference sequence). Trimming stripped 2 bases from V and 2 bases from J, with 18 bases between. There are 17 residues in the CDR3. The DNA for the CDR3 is TGTGCCAGCAGCTTATTAGGTGCCGGGCCTCGAAACACTGAAGCTTTCTTT. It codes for CASSLLGAGPRNTEAFF. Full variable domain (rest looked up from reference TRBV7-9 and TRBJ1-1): DTGVSQNPRHKITKRGQNVTFRCDPISEHNRLYWYRQTLGQGPEFLTYFQNEAQLEKSRLLSDRFSAERPKGSFSTLEIQRTEQGDSAMYLCASSLLGAGPRNTEAFFGQGTRLTVV.

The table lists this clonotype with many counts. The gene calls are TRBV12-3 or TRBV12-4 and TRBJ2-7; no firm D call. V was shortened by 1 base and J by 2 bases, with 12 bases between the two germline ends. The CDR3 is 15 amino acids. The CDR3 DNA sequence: TGTGCCAGCAGTTTAGGTGTTGGAATTACCTACGAGCAGTACTTC. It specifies CASSLGVGITYEQYF.

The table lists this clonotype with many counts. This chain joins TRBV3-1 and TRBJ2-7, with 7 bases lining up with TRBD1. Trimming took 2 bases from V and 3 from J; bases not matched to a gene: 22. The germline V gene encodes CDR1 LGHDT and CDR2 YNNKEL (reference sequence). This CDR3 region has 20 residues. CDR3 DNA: TGTGCCAGCAGCCAAACAAGCCGCGCCACTAACAGGGGAAAGTTCTACGAGCAGTACTTC. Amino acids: CASSQTSRATNRGKFYEQYF.

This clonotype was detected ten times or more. CDR3 in amino acids: CASSFDLGPTLSQTEHTEAFF. As DNA, the CDR3 is TGTGCCAGCAGCTTCGACCTGGGCCCTACCCTCTCACAAACGGAACACACTGAAGCTTTCTTT. V is TRBV7-9 and J is TRBJ1-1; unclear D gene. The germline CDR1 and CDR2 sequences are SEHNR and FQNEAQ (reference sequence). The CDR3 length is 21 residues. Trimming shortened V by 3 bases and J by 3 bases, and 32 bases separated the two germline ends. The whole variable domain, filled in from reference TRBV7-9 and TRBJ1-1, reads DTGVSQNPRHKITKRGQNVTFRCDPISEHNRLYWYRQTLGQGPEFLTYFQNEAQLEKSRLLSDRFSAERPKGSFSTLEIQRTEQGDSAMYLCASSFDLGPTLSQTEHTEAFFGQGTRLTVV.

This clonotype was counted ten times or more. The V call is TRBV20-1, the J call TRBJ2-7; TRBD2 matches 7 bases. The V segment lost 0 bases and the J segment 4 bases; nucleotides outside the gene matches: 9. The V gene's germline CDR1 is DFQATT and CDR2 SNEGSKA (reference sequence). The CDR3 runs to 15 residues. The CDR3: CSARDGGAGKYEQYF. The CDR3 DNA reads TGCAGTGCTAGAGATGGAGGAGCGGGAAAGTACGAGCAGTACTTC.